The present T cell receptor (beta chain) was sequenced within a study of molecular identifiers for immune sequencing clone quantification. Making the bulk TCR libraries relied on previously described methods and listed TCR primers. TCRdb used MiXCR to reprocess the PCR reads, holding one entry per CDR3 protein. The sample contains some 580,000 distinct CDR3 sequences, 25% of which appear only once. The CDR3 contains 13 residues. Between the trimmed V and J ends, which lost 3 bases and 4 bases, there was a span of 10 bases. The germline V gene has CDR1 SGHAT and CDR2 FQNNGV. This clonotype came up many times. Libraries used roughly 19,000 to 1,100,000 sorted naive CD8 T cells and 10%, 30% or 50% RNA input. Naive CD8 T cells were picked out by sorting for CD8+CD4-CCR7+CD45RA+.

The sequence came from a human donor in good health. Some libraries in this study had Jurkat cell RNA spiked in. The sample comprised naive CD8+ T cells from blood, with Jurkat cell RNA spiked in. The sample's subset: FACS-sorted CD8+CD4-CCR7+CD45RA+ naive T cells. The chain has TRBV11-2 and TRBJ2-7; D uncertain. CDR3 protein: CASSLADGYEQYF. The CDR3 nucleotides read TGTGCCAGCAGCTTGGCCGACGGATACGAGCAGTACTTC.